This is a list of T cell receptor beta chains from one sample in a study of tumor-infiltrating lymphocytes in primary liver carcinoma. TCRdb analysed the multiplex PCR reads with MiXCR anew, one entry per CDR3 protein. The profile shows 25,000 or so distinct CDR3 sequences, 75% to 80% of them singletons. Material for sequencing was liver tumor tissue from sampling region 5. The receptors derive from a woman aged 25 to 39 with primary liver carcinoma and hepatitis B virus infection. Each CDR3 is given with its conserved first and last residue. Clone size appears in some rows only: once, few, many, or a class for an expanded clone.

TRBV7-8	TRBJ2-7	-	CASSSGCGPTMGSYEQYF
TRBV6-5	TRBJ2-5	-	CASSADRVLTRYF
TRBV10-2	TRBJ1-1	-	CASNLDTEAFF
TRBV4-3	TRBJ2-7	-	CASQDFPGSYEQYF
TRBV11-3	TRBJ2-1	-	CASSPGSASGEQFF
TRBV11-2	TRBJ1-4	-	CVSSPRGGKLFF
TRBV6-1	TRBJ2-5	-	CASSEVRNTGTQYF
TRBV7-8	TRBJ2-3	-	CANSSGKGISTDTQYF
TRBV12-3/TRBV12-4	TRBJ2-4	-	CASSQGREGNIQYF
TRBV5-4	TRBJ2-3	-	CASNMGQGRGTDTQYF
TRBV7-9	TRBJ2-3	-	CASSFRDRGYLDTQYF
TRBV14	TRBJ2-2	-	CASSPGWNTWELFF
TRBV20-1	TRBJ1-2	many	CSARDDSNKDGYTF
TRBV12-3/TRBV12-4	TRBJ1-2	-	CASSFLGGRGGDGYSF
TRBV28	TRBJ1-2	-	CVNIQGQRANYGYTF
TRBV7-9	TRBJ1-1	many	CASSLAVTEAFF
TRBV7-8	TRBJ2-1	-	CTSSPPRGGGYNEEFF
TRBV11-2	TRBJ2-2	-	CESSSTRSGRSGELLF
TRBV11-2	TRBJ2-1	-	CASSTSLARGYNEQFF
TRBV30	TRBJ2-5	many	CAWSIGASETQYF
TRBV5-6	TRBJ2-3	-	CVRSSTGTVSTDTQYF
TRBV13	TRBJ2-7	few	CTCSLMASGSYEQYF
TRBV11-2	TRBJ2-1	-	CTSSTSLAGGYNEQPF
TRBV2	TRBJ2-3	few	CASCASGLSGDTQYF
TRBV12-3/TRBV12-4	TRBJ2-2	-	CSSSRGQRAGELFF
TRBV11-2	TRBJ2-2	-	CARSADYEELFF
TRBV6-2/TRBV6-3	TRBJ1-5	-	CASSYGTGGGQPQHF
TRBV14	TRBJ2-7	-	CASSLGQGMKQYF
TRBV11-3	TRBJ2-1	-	CASSSRLAATEQFF
TRBV29-1	TRBJ1-4	-	CSILFDSNEKLFF
TRBV14	TRBJ2-2	-	CTSSWTVNTGELFF
TRBV4-3	TRBJ2-5	medium-sized	CASSQGTPWQETQYF
TRBV29-1	TRBJ2-1	many	CSVEESGVDEQFF
TRBV11-2	TRBJ2-5	many	CASSFSGSKETQYF
TRBV11-1	TRBJ2-1	-	CPSSAGASNEQFF
TRBV11-2	TRBJ2-7	-	CTSILSSGYEQYF
TRBV4-3	TRBJ2-2	-	CASRVLAGGPHSNTGKLFF
TRBV6-5	TRBJ2-1	-	CASSVGPREGYNEQFF
TRBV29-1	TRBJ2-1	-	CSVHSGLHYCNEQFF
TRBV6-2/TRBV6-3	TRBJ1-1	-	CASSPGGSAQHMNIDAFF
TRBV24-1	TRBJ2-1	-	CATARRDSYVWDEHFF
TRBV4-2	TRBJ1-2	-	CASSQDRQGADYDYTF
TRBV5-5	TRBJ2-3	medium-sized	CASSFVAKGGTDTQYF
TRBV4-3	TRBJ1-2	-	CASSQGKGRGRTATNYDYIF
TRBV4-1	TRBJ1-2	-	CASSQGLSGRPDDYTF
TRBV29-1	TRBJ1-2	-	CSVVNFGQGIPYGYTF